One sample yielded the 11 T cell receptor beta chains listed below, sequenced in a study of CD4+ T cells in melanoma. Data came from immunoSEQ multiplex PCR; TCRdb stores just in-frame clones and leaves some out. The sample yields fewer than 20,000 clones, about 72% seen once. Sequenced sample: cells from a culture (not recorded whether cultured in vitro). These receptors originate from a human donor with melanoma.

V usage is TRBV5-6 and J usage is TRBJ2-3; D unresolved. V was shortened by 4 bases and J by 5 bases, with 14 bases between the two germline ends. Germline CDR1 SGHDT, CDR2 YYEEEE. CDR3 length: 14 residues. CDR3 region: CASSREWLGDTQYF. CDR3 nucleotides: TGTGCCAGCAGCCGCGAATGGTTAGGAGATACGCAGTATTTT.

The table lists this clone with a few counts. This sequence joins TRBV5-4 and TRBJ2-7; 7 nucleotides align to TRBD1. The V gene end was trimmed by 3 bases and the J gene end by 2 bases; junction bases not matched to a gene: 5. This CDR3 is 14 amino acids long. Germline V CDR1 and CDR2: SGHNT, YYREEE (reference sequence). CDR3 loop: CASSSRQGTYEQYF. The CDR3, as DNA: TGTGCCAGCAGCTCAAGACAGGGTACCTACGAGCAGTACTTC.

The CDR3 DNA reads TGTGCCAGCAACCCGGGTCGAACTAACACCATATATTTT. Protein product: CASNPGRTNTIYF. The V and J genes are TRBV6-1 and TRBJ1-3; no reliable D call. Trimming left V 7 bases short and J 7 bases short, with 14 bases between. This CDR3 has 13 residues. Germline CDR1 MNHNS, CDR2 SASEGT.

The chain is built from TRBV2 and TRBJ1-5, with 7 nucleotides matching TRBD1. The CDR3 is 16 amino acids. After removal of 6 bases from V and 2 bases from J, the junction contained 10 bases not matched to a gene. CDR1 and CDR2 from the germline V gene are SNHLY and FYNNEI. This CDR3 is CASRTDRVMGNQPQHF. CDR3 bases: TGTGCCAGCAGGACCGACAGGGTGATGGGCAATCAGCCCCAGCATTTT.

The chain recombines TRBV10-2 with TRBJ1-2, with D hard to call. V dropped 3 bases and J dropped 4 bases, with 15 bases sitting between them. CDR1 WSHSY and CDR2 SAAADI come from the germline V gene. The CDR3 sequence is 15 residues long. In DNA form, the CDR3 reads TGCGCCAGCAGTGACTCCCACGGGATATCCTATGGCTACACCTTC. It codes for CASSDSHGISYGYTF.

The chain combines TRBV9 with TRBJ1-1, with 8 bases lining up with TRBD1. Germline V gene lookup returns CDR1 SGDLS and CDR2 YYNGEE. The length of the CDR3 is 17 residues. Trimming took 5 bases from V and 5 from J; bases not matched to a gene: 17. In DNA form, the CDR3 reads TGTGCCAGCAGTCCACACGCGCAGGGGGCTGGGGGGACTGAAGCTTTCTTT. Translation gives CASSPHAQGAGGTEAFF.

The chain joins TRBV5-1 to TRBJ2-7; 7 bases align to TRBD2. CDR1 and CDR2 (germline): SGHRS, YFSETQ. The V and J ends lost 5 bases and 5 bases, in that order; junction bases with no gene match: 10. The length of the CDR3 is 14 residues. This CDR3 reads CASRNRAGVNEQYF. CDR3 sequence (DNA): TGCGCCAGCAGAAACCGGGCGGGGGTAAACGAGCAGTACTTC.

Sample share makes this clone medium-sized. The chain links TRBV6-6 to TRBJ1-1, with 7 nucleotides matching TRBD1. The CDR3 consists of 16 residues. The V gene end was trimmed by 7 bases and the J gene end by 0 bases; junction bases not matched to a gene: 11. CDR1 is MNHNY, CDR2 SVGAGI, per germline (reference sequence). The CDR3 coding sequence is TGTGCCAGCAACCATGTTAGGACAGGACTGAACACTGAAGCTTTCTTT. It is translated as CASNHVRTGLNTEAFF.

This chain links TRBV7-8 with TRBJ1-2, with no clear D. V was shortened by 5 bases and J by 0 bases, with 10 bases between the two germline ends. This CDR3 spans 14 amino acids. The germline V gene has CDR1 SGHVS and CDR2 FQNEAQ. The chain's CDR3 is CASSPPGTNYGYTF. The CDR3 nucleotides read TGTGCCAGCAGCCCCCCCGGTACTAACTATGGCTACACCTTC.

The V call is TRBV7-6, the J call TRBJ1-3; D gene unclear. The V end lost 5 bases, the J end lost 0 bases, and 8 bases lay between the germline ends. The CDR3 contains 14 residues. CDR1 SGHVS and CDR2 FNYEAQ come from the germline V gene. DNA of the CDR3: TGTGCCAGCAGCACCTTAGCCTCTGGAAACACCATATATTTT. Its protein product is CASSTLASGNTIYF.

The rearrangement uses TRBV5-6 and TRBJ1-1; D is perhaps TRBD1 (5 bases). Germline CDR1 reads SGHDT; CDR2 reads YYEEEE. The V and J ends lost 3 bases and 7 bases respectively, with 19 bases between them. The CDR3 has 15 residues. Written as DNA, the CDR3 is TGTGCCAGCAGCTCCCCGGGACTGTTACAAGTTGAAGCTTTCTTT. Its protein is CASSSPGLLQVEAFF. Complete variable domain (other parts from reference TRBV5-6 and TRBJ1-1): DAGVTQSPTHLIKTRGQQVTLRCSPKSGHDTVSWYQQALGQGPQFIFQYYEEEERQRGNFPDRFSGHQFPNYSSELNVNALLLGDSALYLCASSSPGLLQVEAFFGQGTRLTVV.